Presented here are 32 T cell receptor beta chains from one specimen sequenced in a study of blood T cell repertoires in COVID-19. Generated by immunoSEQ multiplex PCR, the TCRdb table keeps only in-frame clones and is missing some. The table records 150,000 to 200,000 clones, 80% to 85% of them present only once. Sample: peripheral blood. These receptors came from a human donor with acute or convalescent COVID-19. The donor label of this sample is uncertain.

V gene TRBV5-1 combines with J gene TRBJ2-2; maybe TRBD2 (5 bases). CDR1 and CDR2 (germline): SGHRS, YFSETQ. Trimming pared 0 bases from V and 3 bases from J, leaving 9 bases between. CDR3 length equals 15 residues. CDR3 in amino acids: CASSLDGVDTGELFF. The CDR3 DNA follows: TGCGCCAGCAGCTTGGACGGGGTAGACACCGGGGAGCTGTTTTTT. Variable domain in full (rest from reference TRBV5-1 and TRBJ2-2): KAGVTQTPRYLIKTRGQQVTLSCSPISGHRSVSWYQQTPGQGLQFLFEYFSETQRNKGNFPGRFSGRQFSNSRSEMNVSTLELGDSALYLCASSLDGVDTGELFFGEGSRLTVL.

The chain employs TRBV19 and TRBJ2-5; TRBD2 agrees at 13 bases. CDR1 and CDR2 from the germline V gene are LNHDA and SQIVND (reference sequence). The length of the CDR3 is 18 residues. V gave up 2 bases and J gave up 1 base; unmatched junction bases: 7. The CDR3 region is CASSIRGLAGAFQETQYF. DNA for the CDR3: TGTGCCAGTAGTATAAGAGGACTAGCGGGGGCGTTCCAAGAGACCCAGTACTTC.

The rearrangement uses TRBV5-5 and TRBJ2-1; 9 nucleotides align to TRBD2. In germline, CDR1 is SGHKS, CDR2 YYEKEE (reference sequence). V lost 4 bases to trimming and J lost 4 bases; unmatched junction nucleotides: 6. The CDR3 sequence is 15 residues long. The CDR3 spells CASSPGLALYNEQFF. Written as DNA, the CDR3 is TGTGCCAGCAGCCCGGGACTAGCCTTGTACAATGAGCAGTTCTTC.

This sequence joins TRBV2 and TRBJ1-1; TRBD1 aligns across 7 bases. V was pared by 4 bases and J by 0 bases, with 2 bases of the junction left unmatched. Per germline, CDR1 SNHLY and CDR2 FYNNEI. This CDR3 has 14 amino acids. The CDR3 loop reads CASSADRLNTEAFF. In DNA, the CDR3 is TGTGCCAGCAGTGCGGACAGGTTGAACACTGAAGCTTTCTTT.

The rearrangement joins TRBV2 to TRBJ2-4, with TRBD2 matching 15 bases. This CDR3 contains 17 residues. Trimming removed 6 bases from V and 9 bases from J; junction bases left unmatched: 12. Germline loops: CDR1 SNHLY, CDR2 FYNNEI. The CDR3 sequence: CASRKGLAGGPSGIQYF. The CDR3 DNA follows: TGTGCCAGCAGAAAAGGACTAGCGGGAGGGCCGTCCGGCATTCAGTACTTC. The whole variable domain, filled in from reference TRBV2 and TRBJ2-4, reads EPEVTQTPSHQVTQMGQEVILRCVPISNHLYFYWYRQILGQKVEFLVSFYNNEISEKSEIFDDQFSVERPDGSNFTLKIRSTKLEDSAMYFCASRKGLAGGPSGIQYFGAGTRLSVL.

CDR3 sequence reads: CASSQMRPDSSTDTQYF. As DNA, the CDR3 is TGTGCCAGCTCACAAATGCGCCCAGACTCTAGCACAGATACGCAGTATTTT. The V gene is TRBV18, the J gene TRBJ2-3; D not certain. CDR1 is KGHSH and CDR2 is LQKENI in the germline V gene. The V end was cut by 4 bases, the J end by 0 bases, with 17 bases between. This CDR3 region has 17 residues.

The chain joins TRBV6-2 or TRBV6-3 to TRBJ2-5; 10 bases are shared with TRBD2. The CDR3 is made up of 14 amino acids. The trim removed 2 bases at V and 4 bases at J, leaving 1 base unmatched. The germline gives CDR1 MNHEY, CDR2 SVGEGT. CDR3 in amino acids: CASSYPSGGETQYF. CDR3 in DNA: TGTGCCAGCAGTTACCCTAGCGGGGGAGAGACCCAGTACTTC.

This clone came up once. The J gene is TRBJ2-3, the V gene TRBV19, with D uncertain. From germline, CDR1 is LNHDA and CDR2 SQIVND (reference sequence). The CDR3 spans 12 residues. The V gene lost 5 bases and the J gene lost 8 bases, with 11 bases spanning the gap. The CDR3 is CASSGPFATQYF. DNA of the CDR3: TGTGCCAGTAGTGGCCCATTTGCTACGCAGTATTTT.

The chain combines TRBV6-5 with TRBJ1-3, with 7 nucleotides matching TRBD1. The CDR3 consists of 14 residues. Looked up from germline, CDR1 is MNHEY and CDR2 is SVGAGI. V gave up 6 bases and J gave up 0 bases; unmatched junction bases: 2. CDR3 protein: CASRGQSSGNTIYF. The CDR3 coding sequence is TGTGCCAGCAGGGGACAGAGCTCTGGAAACACCATATATTTT.

This chain joins TRBV29-1 and TRBJ1-1; 8 bases map to TRBD1. Trimming cost V 7 bases and J 5 bases; bases outside gene matches: 9. The CDR3 has 13 amino acids. Germline CDR1 and CDR2: SQVTM and ANQGSEA. For the CDR3, the DNA is TGCAGCGCCCGACAGGGGTGGCAAACTGAAGCTTTCTTT. Residues: CSARQGWQTEAFF.

In the case of this clone: Other DNA sequences in the same sample also yield this CDR3. The chain is built from TRBV10-1 and TRBJ2-3; TRBD2 is a possible D gene (5 bases). V lost 4 bases and J lost 1, with 6 bases in between. This CDR3 is built from 13 residues. The germline CDR1 and CDR2 sequences are WNHNN and SYGVQD (reference sequence). CDR3 loop: CASSAGGTDTQYF. The CDR3 DNA reads as TGCGCCAGCAGTGCCGGGGGCACAGATACGCAGTATTTT.

This chain connects TRBV10-3 to TRBJ1-6; 10 bases map to TRBD1. Trimming took 6 bases from V and 7 from J; bases not matched to a gene: 3. Looked up from germline, CDR1 is ENHRY and CDR2 is SYGVKD. This CDR3 is 14 amino acids long. The chain's CDR3 is CAIRGQGLNSPLHF. CDR3 DNA sequence: TGTGCCATCAGGGGACAGGGGTTAAATTCACCCCTCCACTTT.

The V gene is TRBV5-1, the J gene TRBJ2-3; 9 positions match TRBD1. In germline, CDR1 is SGHRS, CDR2 YFSETQ. This CDR3 spans 16 amino acids. The ends lost 4 bases at V and 6 bases at J; junction bases unmatched: 12. The CDR3 DNA follows: TGCGCCAGCAGCATGGAGGGACAGGGAGATGTGGATACGCAGTATTTT. Protein product: CASSMEGQGDVDTQYF. Using reference TRBV5-1 and TRBJ2-3 for the parts outside the CDR3, the full variable domain is KAGVTQTPRYLIKTRGQQVTLSCSPISGHRSVSWYQQTPGQGLQFLFEYFSETQRNKGNFPGRFSGRQFSNSRSEMNVSTLELGDSALYLCASSMEGQGDVDTQYFGPGTRLTVL.

The chain's CDR3 is CASSPGGTDTQYF. The DNA for the CDR3 is TGTGCCAGCAGCCCCGGGGGTACAGATACGCAGTATTTT. The rearrangement links TRBV28 to TRBJ2-3; TRBD2 might be the D (6 bases). This CDR3 is 13 amino acids long. Germline V CDR1 and CDR2: MDHEN, SYDVKM. The ends were cut back, 6 bases at V and 3 bases at J, with 10 bases in the middle.

The chain links TRBV4-2 to TRBJ2-1; D is undetermined. This CDR3 spans 16 amino acids. CDR1 is LGHNA and CDR2 is YNFKEQ in the germline V gene. V lost 2 bases, J lost 1 base, and 12 bases lay in between. The CDR3 loop reads CASSQSVSTSYNEQFF. The CDR3 nucleotides are TGTGCCAGCAGCCAATCGGTCTCCACTTCCTACAATGAGCAGTTCTTC.

The chain couples TRBV6-5 to TRBJ2-1; possible D gene TRBD1, 6 bases. Looked up from germline, CDR1 is MNHEY and CDR2 is SVGAGI. The CDR3 has 14 residues. Between the trimmed V and J ends, which lost 4 bases and 4 bases, there was a span of 11 bases. CDR3 region: CASSSRTAYNEQFF. CDR3 bases: TGTGCCAGCAGTTCCCGGACAGCGTACAATGAGCAGTTCTTC.

This sequence joins TRBV11-2 and TRBJ1-5; 7 nucleotides align to TRBD1. Germline-derived CDR1 and CDR2 are SGHAT and FQNNGV. The ends lost 3 bases at V and 5 bases at J; junction bases unmatched: 7. This CDR3 has 15 amino acids. The CDR3 region has the DNA TGTGCCAGCAGCTTGGGTACAGGGGATCATCAGCCCCAGCATTTT. This gives the protein CASSLGTGDHQPQHF.

The V call is TRBV28, the J call TRBJ1-2; possibly TRBD1 for D (6 bases). The CDR3 extends over 14 amino acids. V was clipped by 8 bases and J by 3 bases, with 16 bases between them. Germline V lookup: CDR1 MDHEN, CDR2 SYDVKM. The CDR3 nucleotides read TGTGCCAGCCGGACGGAACAGGGCGACTATGGCTACACCTTC. Amino acid sequence: CASRTEQGDYGYTF.

This chain joins TRBV11-2 and TRBJ1-4; 8 positions agree with TRBD1. This CDR3 comprises 14 residues. V shed 5 bases, J shed 4 bases, and the junction held 3 bases outside the gene matches. Per germline, CDR1 SGHAT and CDR2 FQNNGV. CDR3 bases: TGTGCCAGCAGCCTGGACAGGGTTAATGAAAAACTGTTTTTT. Amino acids: CASSLDRVNEKLFF.

The J gene is TRBJ2-3, the V gene TRBV27, with D possibly being TRBD1 (6 bases). The V end lost 7 bases, the J end lost 0 bases, and 11 bases lay between the germline ends. Germline V gene lookup returns CDR1 MNHEY and CDR2 SMNVEV (reference sequence). The CDR3 runs 14 residues. CDR3 sequence: CASTRGRSTDTQYF. As DNA, the CDR3 is TGTGCCAGCACTAGGGGGAGAAGCACAGATACGCAGTATTTT.

The chain links TRBV30 to TRBJ2-5, with 8 bases matching TRBD2. V trimming: 1 base; J trimming: 5 bases; junction bases outside the gene matches: 3. This CDR3 has 13 amino acids. Germline CDR1 reads GTSNPN; CDR2 reads SVGIG (reference sequence). Written as DNA, the CDR3 is TGTGCCTGGAGTGGTGGACTAGCCGAGACCCAGTACTTC. It yields the protein CAWSGGLAETQYF.

This clone was detected a few times. The chain's CDR3 is CASSFTGGPEQYF. The CDR3 DNA sequence: TGCGCCAGCAGTTTTACAGGGGGCCCCGAGCAGTACTTC. This rearrangement joins TRBV5-1 to TRBJ2-7; 9 bases line up with TRBD1. The CDR3 has 13 amino acids. V was pared by 5 bases and J by 6 bases, with 6 bases of the junction left unmatched. CDR1 is SGHRS and CDR2 is YFSETQ in the germline V gene.

The V gene is TRBV10-3, the J gene TRBJ1-6; D unclear. The CDR3 extends over 13 amino acids. V lost 3 bases, J lost 7 bases, and 7 bases lay in between. Germline lookup yields CDR1 ENHRY and CDR2 SYGVKD. The CDR3 sequence: CAISEVQNSPLHF. CDR3 DNA sequence: TGTGCCATCAGTGAAGTCCAGAATTCACCCCTCCACTTT.

V and J are TRBV30 and TRBJ2-7, with 11 bases identical to TRBD1. This CDR3 contains 14 residues. The V gene end was trimmed by 2 bases and the J gene end by 7 bases; junction bases not matched to a gene: 7. Germline-derived CDR1 and CDR2 are GTSNPN and SVGIG (reference sequence). CDR3 in amino acids: CAWSIRDRGEEQYF. The CDR3 DNA reads as TGTGCCTGGAGTATCCGGGACAGGGGGGAAGAGCAGTACTTC.

V usage is TRBV19 and J usage is TRBJ2-1, with D possibly TRBD2 on 6 matching bases. This CDR3 spans 17 amino acids. Germline V CDR1 and CDR2: LNHDA, SQIVND (reference sequence). V lost 5 bases and J lost 6, with 23 bases in between. Here the CDR3 DNA reads TGTGCCAGTAGTGTTACCGGGAGAGCAACGGGGATCAATGAGCAGTTCTTC. Its protein is CASSVTGRATGINEQFF.

The chain has TRBV5-1 and TRBJ2-3, with D unclear. Germline V gene sequence: CDR1 SGHRS, CDR2 YFSETQ. V was pared by 0 bases and J by 1 base, with 6 bases between. The CDR3 loop spans 14 amino acids. Here the CDR3 reads CASSLAQRTDTQYF. The CDR3 region has the DNA TGCGCCAGCAGCTTGGCACAGCGCACAGATACGCAGTATTTT.

This clone is a singleton in its sample. The J gene is TRBJ2-5, the V gene TRBV5-6; possibly TRBD1 for D (5 bases). CDR1 is SGHDT, CDR2 YYEEEE, per germline. The CDR3 has 15 amino acids. Trimming took 3 bases from V and 5 from J, leaving 17 bases between them. The CDR3 sequence: CASSWTTLKGETQYF. The CDR3 bases are TGTGCCAGCAGCTGGACAACCCTCAAGGGGGAGACCCAGTACTTC.

The V gene is TRBV2, the J gene TRBJ1-3, with 8 bases fitting TRBD1. Germline V gene sequence: CDR1 SNHLY, CDR2 FYNNEI. V was clipped by 7 bases and J by 5 bases; unmatched bases: 4. CDR3 size: 13 residues. CDR3 bases: TGTGCCAGCAACGGACAGGGCAGAAACACCATATATTTT. It encodes CASNGQGRNTIYF. Drawing the rest from reference TRBV2 and TRBJ1-3, the complete variable domain is EPEVTQTPSHQVTQMGQEVILRCVPISNHLYFYWYRQILGQKVEFLVSFYNNEISEKSEIFDDQFSVERPDGSNFTLKIRSTKLEDSAMYFCASNGQGRNTIYFGEGSWLTVV.

The rearrangement uses TRBV5-6 and TRBJ1-5, with D possibly matching TRBD1 (6 bases). Germline CDR1 reads SGHDT; CDR2 reads YYEEEE. Trimming left V 4 bases short and J 0 bases short, with 14 bases between. CDR3 length: 16 amino acids. The CDR3 is CASSGWTADSNQPQHF. The CDR3 DNA is TGTGCCAGCAGCGGATGGACAGCCGATAGCAATCAGCCCCAGCATTTT.

The V gene is TRBV5-1, the J gene TRBJ1-2; D possibly corresponds to TRBD1 (6 bases). CDR1 and CDR2 (germline): SGHRS, YFSETQ. The V end lost 4 bases, the J end lost 2 bases, and 12 bases lay between the germline ends. The CDR3 covers 14 residues. Here the CDR3 reads CASSNPTGNYGYTF. The CDR3 nucleotides are TGCGCCAGCAGCAACCCAACAGGGAACTATGGCTACACCTTC.

The J gene is TRBJ1-1, the V gene TRBV5-1; D may be TRBD1 (5 bases). The germline V gene encodes CDR1 SGHRS and CDR2 YFSETQ. Trimming removed 0 bases at V and 3 bases at J, with 12 bases between. The CDR3 length is 15 residues. This CDR3 reads CASSLDRGGDTEAFF. Here the CDR3 DNA reads TGCGCCAGCAGCTTGGATCGGGGCGGGGACACTGAAGCTTTCTTT.

This chain links TRBV29-1 with TRBJ1-4, with no clear D. The CDR3 has 13 amino acids. Germline CDR1 SQVTM, CDR2 ANQGSEA. The V end lost 2 bases, the J end lost 3 bases, and 7 bases lay between the germline ends. This CDR3 is CSVETGANEKLFF. DNA of the CDR3: TGCAGCGTTGAAACTGGTGCTAATGAAAAACTGTTTTTT.